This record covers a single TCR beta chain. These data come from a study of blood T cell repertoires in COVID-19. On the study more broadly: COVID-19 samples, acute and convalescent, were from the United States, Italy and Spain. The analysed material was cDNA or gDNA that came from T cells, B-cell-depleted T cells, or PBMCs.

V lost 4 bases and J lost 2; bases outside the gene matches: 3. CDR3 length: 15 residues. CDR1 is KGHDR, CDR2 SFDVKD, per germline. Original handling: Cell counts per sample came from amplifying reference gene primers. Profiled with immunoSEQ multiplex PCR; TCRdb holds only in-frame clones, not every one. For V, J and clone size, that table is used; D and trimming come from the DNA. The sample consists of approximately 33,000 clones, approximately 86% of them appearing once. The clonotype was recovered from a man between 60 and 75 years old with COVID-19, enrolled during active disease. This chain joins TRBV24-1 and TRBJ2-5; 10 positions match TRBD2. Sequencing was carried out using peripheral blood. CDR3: CATSEGTSAQETQYF. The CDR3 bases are TGTGCCACCAGTGAGGGGACTAGCGCACAAGAGACCCAGTACTTC.